The clone carrying this T cell receptor beta chain was counted only a few times. The antigen remains undetermined. The CDR3 length is 16 residues. Between the trimmed V and J ends, which lost 8 bases and 0 bases, there was a span of 17 bases. CDR1 MNHEY and CDR2 SMNVEV come from the germline V gene (reference sequence). This entry comes from a study of T-cell reconstitution after alpha-beta-depleted transplantation in children. Broader study findings: Fresh T-cell production supplied most of the T-cell counts and diversity seen one year after transplant.

Preparing the TCRbeta library involved the use of unique molecular identifiers. TCRdb passed the PCR reads through MiXCR, listing each CDR3 protein once. The sample lists about 300,000 distinct CDR3 sequences, about 7.3% occurring once. The sequence derives from a female patient aged 2-10 years who had a stem cell transplant for Fanconi anemia, so the T cells may come from the graft donor. This chain connects TRBV27 to TRBJ1-5; tentatively, D is TRBD1 (6 bases). The source material was peripheral blood, sampled 360 days after TCRalphabeta/CD19-depleted stem cell transplant. The CDR3 DNA reads TGTGCCAGCGGTAAACAGGGAAGTCATAGCAATCAGCCCCAGCATTTT. It codes for CASGKQGSHSNQPQHF.